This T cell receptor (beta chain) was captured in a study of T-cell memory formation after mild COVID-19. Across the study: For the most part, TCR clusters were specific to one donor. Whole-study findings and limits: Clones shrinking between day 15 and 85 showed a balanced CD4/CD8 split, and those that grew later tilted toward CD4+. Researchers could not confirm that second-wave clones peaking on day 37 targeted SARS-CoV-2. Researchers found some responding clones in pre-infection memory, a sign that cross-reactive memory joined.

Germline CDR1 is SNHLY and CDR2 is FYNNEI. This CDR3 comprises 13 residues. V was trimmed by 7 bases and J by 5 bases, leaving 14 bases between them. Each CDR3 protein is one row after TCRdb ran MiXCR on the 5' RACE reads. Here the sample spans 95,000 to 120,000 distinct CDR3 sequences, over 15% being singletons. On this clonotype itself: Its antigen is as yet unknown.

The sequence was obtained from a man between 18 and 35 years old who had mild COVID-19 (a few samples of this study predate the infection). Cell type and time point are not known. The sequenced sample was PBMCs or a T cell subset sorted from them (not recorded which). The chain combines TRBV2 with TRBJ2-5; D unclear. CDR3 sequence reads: CASTWGMRETQYF. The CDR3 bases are TGTGCCAGCACTTGGGGTATGAGGGAGACCCAGTACTTC.